A single sample is the source of the 10 T cell receptor beta chains below, sequenced in a study of shared clonotypes between healthy human individuals. TCRdb's table, derived via immunoSEQ multiplex PCR, lists solely in-frame clones and lacks some. Of roughly 1,500,000 clones in the sample, 98% to 99% are singletons; the top ten hold approximately 0.4%. Sequences were obtained from naive CD4+ T cells sorted from blood. Sample subset: CD45RA+ positively selected. The receptors here all came from a man aged 25 to 45 in good health.

The genes are TRBV9 and TRBJ2-1, with 8 bases lining up with TRBD2. This CDR3 is built from 20 residues. The V segment lost 7 bases and the J segment 4 bases; nucleotides outside the gene matches: 25. Germline V gene sequence: CDR1 SGDLS, CDR2 YYNGEE. CDR3 bases: TGTGCCAGCTCCCGACGGGGGCCACGGGTTGGGGAGCGGGGGTACAATGAGCAGTTCTTC. Its translation: CASSRRGPRVGERGYNEQFF.

V gene TRBV9 combines with J gene TRBJ2-7; a possible D gene is TRBD2 (6 bases). From germline, CDR1 is SGDLS and CDR2 YYNGEE. V shed 0 bases and J shed 2 bases, with 12 bases lying between them. The CDR3 sequence is 15 residues long. CDR3 loop: CASSVGGDSAYEQYF. For the CDR3, the DNA is TGTGCCAGCAGCGTAGGGGGGGACTCGGCCTACGAGCAGTACTTC. Looking up the rest from reference TRBV9 and TRBJ2-7 gives the full variable domain: DSGVTQTPKHLITATGQRVTLRCSPRSGDLSVYWYQQSLDQGLQFLIQYYNGEERAKGNILERFSAQQFPDLHSELNLSSLELGDSALYFCASSVGGDSAYEQYFGPGTRLTVT.

The chain recombines TRBV19 with TRBJ1-2; possible D gene TRBD1, 5 bases. Germline V gene lookup returns CDR1 LNHDA and CDR2 SQIVND (reference sequence). This CDR3 has 13 amino acids. The ends were cut back, 6 bases at V and 8 bases at J, with 16 bases in the middle. The DNA of the CDR3 is TGTGCCAGTAGGGTTGGCGGGACCGGCGGCTACACCTTC. Translation gives CASRVGGTGGYTF.

The chain carries TRBV4-1 and TRBJ2-1; the match to TRBD2 covers 11 bases. Losses at the gene ends were 3 bases for V and 5 bases for J; bases not matched to a gene: 15. Germline V CDR1 and CDR2: MGHRA, YSYEKL. This CDR3 contains 19 residues. The CDR3 protein is CASSHRGSSGRPTHNEQFF. In DNA, the CDR3 is TGCGCCAGCAGCCATCGGGGATCTAGCGGGAGGCCAACCCACAATGAGCAGTTCTTC.

The CDR3 nucleotides are TGTGCCAGCAGTGATCTGGGGGCGGGTCAGCCCCAGCATTTT. This translates into CASSDLGAGQPQHF. This chain links TRBV2 with TRBJ1-5; tentative D call: TRBD1 (6 bases). V lost 3 bases, J lost 6 bases, and 12 bases lay in between. The CDR3 sequence is 14 residues long. Per the germline V gene, CDR1 is SNHLY and CDR2 is FYNNEI.

This clone occurred once. V is TRBV7-9 and J is TRBJ2-1; 12 nucleotides match TRBD2. The CDR3 is made up of 17 amino acids. Germline lookup yields CDR1 SEHNR and CDR2 FQNEAQ (reference sequence). Unmatched junction bases numbered 9, after V lost 1 base and J lost 8 bases. The CDR3 region is CASSLGRRLAGVDEQFF. Written as DNA, the CDR3 is TGTGCCAGCAGCTTAGGCAGACGACTAGCGGGAGTAGATGAGCAGTTCTTC.

Concerning this clone: Other nucleotide sequences in the sample specify the same CDR3. V is TRBV5-1 and J is TRBJ2-5; D ambiguous. Germline CDR1 reads SGHRS; CDR2 reads YFSETQ. V lost 0 bases and J 4 bases, leaving 7 bases between the germline ends. The CDR3 is made up of 13 amino acids. The CDR3 region is CASSLGQRETQYF. The DNA of the CDR3 is TGCGCCAGCAGCTTGGGGCAGCGAGAGACCCAGTACTTC.

The chain uses TRBV4-3 and TRBJ2-4; 7 bases are a match to TRBD1. The germline gives CDR1 LGHNA, CDR2 YSLEER. The J segment lost 0 bases and the V segment lost 2 bases, leaving 7 bases of the junction unmatched. The CDR3 contains 17 residues. CDR3: CASSQIPTGLAKNIQYF. CDR3 DNA sequence: TGCGCCAGCAGCCAAATCCCGACAGGGCTAGCCAAAAACATTCAGTACTTC.

For this clone: The sample carries other DNA sequences with the same CDR3. The chain employs TRBV5-1 and TRBJ2-1, with D possibly TRBD2 on 6 matching bases. Trimming shortened V by 4 bases and J by 4 bases, and 9 bases separated the two germline ends. This CDR3 has 13 amino acids. The germline V gene encodes CDR1 SGHRS and CDR2 YFSETQ. The CDR3 DNA reads TGCGCCAGCAGCGCGGGGATTTACAATGAGCAGTTCTTC. Protein product: CASSAGIYNEQFF.

The chain employs TRBV10-3 and TRBJ2-6; D is undetermined. The CDR3 spans 16 residues. V was shortened by 7 bases and J by 0 bases, with 13 bases between the two germline ends. The V gene's germline CDR1 is ENHRY and CDR2 SYGVKD. The CDR3 nucleotides read TGTGCCATCACCACTGGGCAAGACTCTGGGGCCAACGTCCTGACTTTC. Its translation: CAITTGQDSGANVLTF.